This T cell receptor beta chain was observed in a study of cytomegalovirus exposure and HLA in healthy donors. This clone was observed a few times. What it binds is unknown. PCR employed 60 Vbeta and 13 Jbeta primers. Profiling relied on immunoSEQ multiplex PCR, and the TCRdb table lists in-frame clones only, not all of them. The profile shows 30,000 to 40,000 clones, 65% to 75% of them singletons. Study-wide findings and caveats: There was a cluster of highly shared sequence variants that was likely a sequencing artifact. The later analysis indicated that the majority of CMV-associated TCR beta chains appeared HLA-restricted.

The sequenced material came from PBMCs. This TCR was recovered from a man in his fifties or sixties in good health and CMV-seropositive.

CDR3 sequence: CASSPHSLIQGMNTEAFF. As DNA, the CDR3 is TGCGCCAGCAGCCCACACTCCCTAATACAGGGGATGAACACTGAAGCTTTCTTT. V is TRBV4-1 and J is TRBJ1-1; 7 bases line up with TRBD1. There are 18 residues in the CDR3. CDR1 is MGHRA, CDR2 YSYEKL, per germline. V shed 4 bases and J 0 bases; nucleotides not matched to a gene: 14.